The 18 T cell receptor beta chains in this list originate from one sample, sequenced in a study of T cell changes during pregnancy in multiple sclerosis. Libraries were prepared by immunoSEQ multiplex PCR; TCRdb keeps only in-frame clonotypes and omits some of them. Of under 75,000 clones in the sample, roughly 91% were seen once. The input for sequencing was CD4+ T cells from peripheral blood mononuclear cells, taken after pregnancy. The source of these receptors is a female donor with multiple sclerosis, enrolled in a pregnancy study.

The chain joins TRBV5-1 to TRBJ2-5; a weak D match, TRBD1 (6 bases). CDR3 length: 16 amino acids. Trimming left V 4 bases short and J 4 bases short, with 20 bases between. Germline lookup yields CDR1 SGHRS and CDR2 YFSETQ. CDR3 region: CASSPLGQHHRETQYF. In nucleotides, the CDR3 is TGCGCCAGCAGCCCCCTCGGACAGCACCACCGAGAGACCCAGTACTTC.

The chain is built from TRBV23-1 and TRBJ2-1; TRBD1 is a possible D gene (6 bases). TRBV23-1 is an ORF, with its function uncertain. The CDR3 runs to 12 residues. Trimming shortened V by 6 bases and J by 10 bases, and 13 bases separated the two germline ends. The DNA of the CDR3 is TGCGCCAGCAGAGGATCAGGGGAAGAGCAGTTCTTC. Translating it yields CASRGSGEEQFF.

The V and J genes are TRBV6-1 and TRBJ2-7; D is possibly TRBD1 (6 bases). This CDR3 is 14 amino acids long. The V gene lost 7 bases and the J gene lost 5 bases, with 18 bases spanning the gap. The V gene's germline CDR1 is MNHNS and CDR2 SASEGT. CDR3 protein: CASTWGTIPDEQYF. DNA for the CDR3: TGTGCCAGCACTTGGGGGACAATCCCCGACGAGCAGTACTTC.

CDR3 DNA: TGCGCCAGCAGCTCCGAAAGCGTGGAGCAGTATTTT. As protein: CASSSESVEQYF. The chain uses TRBV5-1 and TRBJ2-3, with unresolved D. Trimming removed 3 bases at V and 11 bases at J, with 13 bases between. The CDR3 covers 12 residues. CDR1 is SGHRS, CDR2 YFSETQ, per germline.

The J gene is TRBJ1-4, the V gene TRBV15; a weak D match, TRBD1 (5 bases). The CDR3 is 14 residues long. Looked up from germline, CDR1 is LNHNV and CDR2 is YYDKDF (reference sequence). Trimming cost V 2 bases and J 5 bases, with 9 bases left between them. CDR3 DNA sequence: TGTGCCACCAGCAGACAGGGCTCAAATGAAAAACTGTTTTTT. Protein sequence: CATSRQGSNEKLFF.

This clone was found once. The J gene is TRBJ1-3, the V gene TRBV9, with D unresolved. The length of the CDR3 is 17 residues. Germline-derived CDR1 and CDR2 are SGDLS and YYNGEE. The V gene lost 0 bases and the J gene lost 1 base, with 14 bases spanning the gap. CDR3 sequence: CASSVDAIQVSGNTIYF. The CDR3 nucleotides read TGTGCCAGCAGCGTAGATGCTATTCAGGTTTCTGGAAACACCATATATTTT.

The chain combines TRBV11-2 with TRBJ1-1; tentative D call: TRBD1 (6 bases). Germline V CDR1 and CDR2: SGHAT, FQNNGV. CDR3 length: 15 residues. The V end was cut by 5 bases, the J end by 5 bases, with 18 bases between. DNA for the CDR3: TGTGCCAGCAGCCCCTCGGGGGGGCTAGGGACTGAAGCTTTCTTT. Amino acids: CASSPSGGLGTEAFF.

The V gene is TRBV7-2, the J gene TRBJ2-4; the match to TRBD2 covers 7 bases. V shed 5 bases and J 3 bases; nucleotides not matched to a gene: 7. The CDR3 is 15 amino acids. CDR1 and CDR2 from the germline V gene are SGHTA and FQGNSA. The CDR3 loop reads CASSEGLGGKNIQYF. The CDR3 DNA reads as TGTGCCAGCAGCGAAGGACTAGGAGGCAAAAACATTCAGTACTTC. The whole variable domain, remainder taken from reference TRBV7-2 and TRBJ2-4, is GAGVSQSPSNKVTEKGKDVELRCDPISGHTALYWYRQSLGQGLEFLIYFQGNSAPDKSGLPSDRFSAERTGGSVSTLTIQRTQQEDSAVYLCASSEGLGGKNIQYFGAGTRLSVL.

This chain's CDR3 is CASSAHSGNEQFF. CDR3 sequence (DNA): TGCGCCAGCAGCGCCCATTCGGGGAATGAGCAGTTCTTC. This sequence joins TRBV5-1 and TRBJ2-1; a possible D gene is TRBD2 (5 bases). V was cut by 4 bases and J by 7 bases, with 12 bases left in between. Germline values: CDR1 SGHRS, CDR2 YFSETQ. The length of the CDR3 is 13 residues.

J is TRBJ2-6 and V is TRBV27; TRBD1 aligns across 9 bases. The ends lost 5 bases at V and 1 base at J; junction bases unmatched: 6. Germline V gene sequence: CDR1 MNHEY, CDR2 SMNVEV (reference sequence). This CDR3 is 17 amino acids long. CDR3 region: CASSPGTGISGANVLTF. DNA for the CDR3: TGTGCCAGCAGTCCGGGGACAGGGATTTCTGGGGCCAACGTCCTGACTTTC.

This chain links TRBV9 with TRBJ2-3; 9 bases line up with TRBD2. CDR3 length: 15 residues. Per germline, CDR1 SGDLS and CDR2 YYNGEE. Losses at the gene ends were 0 bases for V and 9 bases for J; bases not matched to a gene: 8. CDR3 region: CASSVGGTSPSTQYF. The DNA for the CDR3 is TGTGCCAGCAGCGTAGGTGGGACTAGCCCGTCCACGCAGTATTTT.

The CDR3 region is CASSIARQGNGELFF. The CDR3 coding sequence is TGTGCCAGTAGTATCGCCCGACAGGGGAACGGGGAGCTGTTTTTT. The J gene is TRBJ2-2, the V gene TRBV19, with 8 positions matching TRBD1. Germline V lookup: CDR1 LNHDA, CDR2 SQIVND (reference sequence). The CDR3 contains 15 residues. V trimming: 3 bases; J trimming: 7 bases; junction bases outside the gene matches: 7.

The chain carries TRBV7-9 and TRBJ1-2; 7 positions match TRBD1. V dropped 4 bases and J dropped 1; count of bases not matched to a gene: 3. The CDR3 totals 14 residues. Germline CDR1 SEHNR, CDR2 FQNEAQ (reference sequence). The CDR3 protein is CASSSGTVNYGYTF. The CDR3 nucleotides are TGTGCCAGCAGCTCCGGGACAGTTAACTATGGCTACACCTTC.

V gene TRBV10-3 combines with J gene TRBJ1-2; no definite D call. Germline V lookup: CDR1 ENHRY, CDR2 SYGVKD. V lost 2 bases, J lost 5 bases, and 15 bases lay in between. CDR3 size: 15 residues. CDR3 residues: CAISEKAGGLYGYTF. CDR3 sequence (DNA): TGTGCCATCAGTGAGAAGGCAGGTGGTTTATATGGCTACACCTTC.

V is TRBV2 and J is TRBJ2-7, with D unclear. V lost 7 bases and J lost 3, with 13 bases in between. This CDR3 is built from 13 residues. Germline values: CDR1 SNHLY, CDR2 FYNNEI. This CDR3 is CASIKEQNYEQYF. CDR3 DNA: TGTGCCAGCATCAAAGAACAGAACTACGAGCAGTACTTC.

The V call is TRBV7-9, the J call TRBJ1-4; 7 bases map to TRBD1. Germline V gene data show CDR1 as SEHNR and CDR2 as FQNEAQ (reference sequence). This CDR3 is 11 amino acids long. The trim removed 8 bases at V and 11 bases at J, leaving 5 bases unmatched. The CDR3 DNA is TGTGCCAGCGGCGAGACAGGGAAACTGTTTTTT. It yields the protein CASGETGKLFF.

This chain connects TRBV27 to TRBJ2-7, with 8 bases aligning to TRBD1. This CDR3 is built from 15 residues. Germline CDR1 and CDR2: MNHEY and SMNVEV (reference sequence). V dropped 6 bases and J dropped 3; count of bases not matched to a gene: 10. CDR3 amino acids: CASRRTGPILYEQYF. The CDR3 coding sequence is TGTGCCAGCAGGCGGACAGGGCCCATCCTCTACGAGCAGTACTTC.

The chain uses TRBV28 and TRBJ1-1, with D perhaps TRBD1 (6 bases). With 5 bases removed from V and 1 base from J, the gap between germline ends came to 11 bases. Germline values: CDR1 MDHEN, CDR2 SYDVKM. CDR3 size: 14 residues. The CDR3: CASSLKQGNTEAFF. The CDR3 DNA is TGTGCCAGCAGTCTCAAACAGGGGAACACTGAAGCTTTCTTT.